These 17 T cell receptor beta chains originate from one sample sequenced in a study of CD8 T cells in ankylosing spondylitis. TCRdb independently ran MiXCR on the 5' RACE reads; one entry per CDR3 protein. Found here are a few hundred thousand distinct CDR3 sequences, approximately 8% of them singletons; the top ten hold less than 15%. Findings and caveats of the study: A motif of under ten highly homologous TCR beta variants was seen as apparently characteristic of ankylosing spondylitis blood.

These receptors have no identified antigens. Source material: blood, either unsorted or a sorted T cell fraction (not recorded which). These receptors all come from a male donor with ankylosing spondylitis.

This clonotype was counted between two and nine times. The rearrangement uses TRBV30 and TRBJ2-1, with 9 bases lining up with TRBD2. The CDR3 runs 16 residues. Germline CDR1 GTSNPN, CDR2 SVGIG (reference sequence). V shed 2 bases, J shed 9 bases, and the junction held 14 bases outside the gene matches. CDR3 loop: CAWSITSGFYGGEQFF. The DNA of the CDR3 is TGTGCCTGGAGTATTACTAGCGGGTTCTATGGGGGTGAGCAGTTCTTC.

This clonotype has a handful of counts. The chain links TRBV4-3 to TRBJ2-3; TRBD2 matches 13 bases. Looked up from germline, CDR1 is LGHNA and CDR2 is YSLEER. V lost 0 bases to trimming and J lost 6 bases; unmatched junction nucleotides: 3. The CDR3 covers 16 residues. The CDR3 DNA reads TGCGCCAGCAGCCAAGAACTAGCGGGAGGGCTGGATACGCAGTATTTT. As protein: CASSQELAGGLDTQYF.

This clonotype was observed at least ten times. V and J are TRBV5-1 and TRBJ2-7; 11 bases line up with TRBD2. With V trimmed by 4 bases and J by 1 base, 7 bases remained unmatched. The CDR3 is 16 amino acids. The germline V gene encodes CDR1 SGHRS and CDR2 YFSETQ. CDR3 residues: CASSATGTSGSYEQYF. The DNA for the CDR3 is TGCGCCAGCAGCGCAACCGGGACTAGCGGATCCTACGAGCAGTACTTC.

This clonotype has a handful of counts. The genes are TRBV3-1 and TRBJ1-3; D perhaps matches TRBD1 (5 bases). Germline CDR1 is LGHDT and CDR2 is YNNKEL (reference sequence). The germline V and J ends were trimmed by 2 bases and 2 bases, with 22 bases remaining between them. The CDR3 totals 19 residues. The CDR3 bases are TGTGCCAGCAGCCAACCCCTGAGTATACTGCGGGGACCTGGAAACACCATATATTTT. This sequence encodes CASSQPLSILRGPGNTIYF.

The rearrangement uses TRBV7-2 and TRBJ2-5; 7 bases agree with TRBD2. This CDR3 comprises 15 residues. The trim removed 5 bases at V and 4 bases at J, leaving 10 bases unmatched. CDR1 is SGHTA and CDR2 is FQGNSA in the germline V gene. DNA for the CDR3: TGTGCCAGCAGCCCAATGGCGGGAGAAGGAGAGACCCAGTACTTC. As protein: CASSPMAGEGETQYF.

This clonotype was seen a few times. The rearrangement joins TRBV24-1 to TRBJ2-1, with 8 bases aligning to TRBD1. Germline V gene lookup returns CDR1 KGHDR and CDR2 SFDVKD. V was pared by 6 bases and J by 2 bases, with 5 bases of the junction left unmatched. The CDR3 loop spans 15 amino acids. CDR3 protein: CATSSPGGAYNEQFF. CDR3 DNA sequence: TGTGCCACCAGTTCCCCAGGGGGCGCCTACAATGAGCAGTTCTTC.

This sequence joins TRBV7-2 and TRBJ1-3, with unresolved D. The CDR3 length is 15 residues. The V gene lost 1 base and the J gene lost 0 bases, with 7 bases spanning the gap. The germline V gene has CDR1 SGHTA and CDR2 FQGNSA. CDR3 amino acids: CASSLEGSSGNTIYF. In nucleotides, the CDR3 is TGTGCCAGCAGCTTAGAGGGAAGCTCTGGAAACACCATATATTTT.

The chain uses TRBV12-3 or TRBV12-4 and TRBJ1-5; D call uncertain. This CDR3 spans 15 amino acids. Trimming left V 3 bases short and J 3 bases short, with 12 bases between. CDR3 DNA sequence: TGTGCCAGCAGTTTTAGCCCGGGGAACAATCAGCCCCAGCATTTT. This encodes CASSFSPGNNQPQHF.

This rearrangement joins TRBV20-1 to TRBJ1-6, with D possibly TRBD1 on 5 matching bases. With 6 bases removed from V and 9 bases from J, the gap between germline ends came to 18 bases. There are 14 residues in the CDR3. Germline V gene lookup returns CDR1 DFQATT and CDR2 SNEGSKA (reference sequence). This chain's CDR3 is CSAGRSGVGSPLHF. CDR3 nucleotides: TGCAGTGCGGGGCGATCGGGGGTCGGTTCACCCCTCCACTTT.

The sample holds a few counts of this clonotype. The V and J genes are TRBV28 and TRBJ2-1; unclear D gene. Per germline, CDR1 MDHEN and CDR2 SYDVKM. V lost 2 bases and J 8 bases, leaving 13 bases between the germline ends. The CDR3 sequence is 14 residues long. The CDR3 sequence: CASSLPGRAYEQFF. The CDR3, as DNA: TGTGCCAGCAGTTTACCTGGACGGGCGTATGAGCAGTTCTTC.

The chain has TRBV5-1 and TRBJ2-3; 10 bases agree with TRBD2. Germline trimming cut 2 bases from V and 6 bases from J; bases unmatched to any gene: 6. Germline loops: CDR1 SGHRS, CDR2 YFSETQ. The CDR3 sequence is 15 residues long. In nucleotides, the CDR3 is TGCGCCAGCAGCTTAGCGGGAGGGGTTTTTGATACGCAGTATTTT. Amino acids: CASSLAGGVFDTQYF.

In this sample, this clonotype turned up a few times. The J gene is TRBJ2-7, the V gene TRBV7-2; no clear D. Looked up from germline, CDR1 is SGHTA and CDR2 is FQGNSA. Trimming took off 5 bases at V and 2 bases at J, with 16 bases between the two ends. The CDR3 runs 15 residues. This CDR3 is CASSLLTLRAYEQYF. In DNA, the CDR3 is TGTGCCAGCAGCCTTCTAACACTTAGGGCCTACGAGCAGTACTTC.

Ten or more counts support this clonotype. The chain has TRBV7-9 and TRBJ2-1; weak D call: TRBD2 (5 bases). V lost 1 base to trimming and J lost 2 bases, with 15 bases between them. This CDR3 spans 17 amino acids. The germline CDR1 and CDR2 sequences are SEHNR and FQNEAQ (reference sequence). Here the CDR3 reads CASSLDEGTHPYNEQFF. CDR3 nucleotide sequence: TGTGCCAGCAGCTTAGACGAGGGAACCCACCCCTACAATGAGCAGTTCTTC.

This clonotype appeared a few times. The V and J genes are TRBV11-1 and TRBJ1-5, with a weak D call TRBD1 (5 bases). The CDR3 has 14 residues. The germline gives CDR1 SGHAT, CDR2 FQDESV (reference sequence). The V end lost 5 bases, the J end lost 6 bases, and 14 bases lay between the germline ends. The CDR3 DNA is TGTGCCAGCAGCCCCGGTGGGGGTGGTCAGCCCCAGCATTTT. Translated, it gives CASSPGGGGQPQHF.

The rearrangement links TRBV18 to TRBJ2-2; the D gene is possibly TRBD1 (6 bases). The CDR3 has 15 amino acids. Trimming cost V 3 bases and J 4 bases, with 12 bases left between them. CDR1 KGHSH and CDR2 LQKENI come from the germline V gene. CDR3 bases: TGTGCCAGCTCACCCCTGACAGGCACCACCGGGGAGCTGTTTTTT. Protein sequence: CASSPLTGTTGELFF.

At least ten counts were recorded for this clonotype. The rearrangement uses TRBV5-1 and TRBJ2-1; D call uncertain. This CDR3 has 15 amino acids. Germline assignment: CDR1 SGHRS and CDR2 YFSETQ. With 0 bases removed from V and 7 bases from J, the gap between germline ends came to 14 bases. CDR3 region: CASSLESQPLNEQFF. In DNA, the CDR3 is TGCGCCAGCAGCTTGGAGAGTCAGCCACTGAATGAGCAGTTCTTC.

The CDR3 bases are TGTGCCAGCACAACTGTCACCCGCCGGAATCAGCCCCAGCATTTT. The encoded protein is CASTTVTRRNQPQHF. This chain joins TRBV5-6 and TRBJ1-5; D is undetermined. The CDR3 totals 15 residues. The V end lost 6 bases, the J end lost 4 bases, and 17 bases lay between the germline ends. Per germline, CDR1 SGHDT and CDR2 YYEEEE.